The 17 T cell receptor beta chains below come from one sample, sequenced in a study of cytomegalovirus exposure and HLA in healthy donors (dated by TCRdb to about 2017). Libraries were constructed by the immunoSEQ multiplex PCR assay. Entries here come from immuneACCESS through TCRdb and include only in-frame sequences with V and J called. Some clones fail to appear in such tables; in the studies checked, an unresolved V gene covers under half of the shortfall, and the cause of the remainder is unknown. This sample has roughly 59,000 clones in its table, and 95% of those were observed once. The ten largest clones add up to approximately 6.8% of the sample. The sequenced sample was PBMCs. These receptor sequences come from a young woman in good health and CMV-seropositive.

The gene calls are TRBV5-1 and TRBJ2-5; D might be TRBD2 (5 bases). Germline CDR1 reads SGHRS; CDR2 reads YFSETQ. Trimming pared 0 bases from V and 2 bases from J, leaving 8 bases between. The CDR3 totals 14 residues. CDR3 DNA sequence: TGCGCCAGCAGCTTGGGTCCGGGACAAGAGACCCAGTACTTC. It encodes CASSLGPGQETQYF.

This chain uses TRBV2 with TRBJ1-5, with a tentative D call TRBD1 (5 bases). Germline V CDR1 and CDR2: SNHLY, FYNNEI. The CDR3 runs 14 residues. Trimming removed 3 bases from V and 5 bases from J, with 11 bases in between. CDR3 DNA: TGTGCCAGCAGTGAGCAGGGACTTTATCAGCCCCAGCATTTT. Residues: CASSEQGLYQPQHF. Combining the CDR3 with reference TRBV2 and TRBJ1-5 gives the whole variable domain EPEVTQTPSHQVTQMGQEVILRCVPISNHLYFYWYRQILGQKVEFLVSFYNNEISEKSEIFDDQFSVERPDGSNFTLKIRSTKLEDSAMYFCASSEQGLYQPQHFGDGTRLSIL.

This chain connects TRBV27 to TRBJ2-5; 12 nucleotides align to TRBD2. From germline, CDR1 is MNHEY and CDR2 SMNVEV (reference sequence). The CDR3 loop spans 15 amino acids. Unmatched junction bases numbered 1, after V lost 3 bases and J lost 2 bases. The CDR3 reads CASSFGTSGQETQYF. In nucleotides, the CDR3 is TGTGCCAGCAGTTTCGGGACTAGCGGGCAAGAGACCCAGTACTTC.

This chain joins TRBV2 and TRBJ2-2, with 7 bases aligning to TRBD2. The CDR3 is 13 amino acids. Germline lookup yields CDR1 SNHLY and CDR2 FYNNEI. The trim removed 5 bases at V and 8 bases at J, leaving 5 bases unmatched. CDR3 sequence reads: CASSIAGPGELFF. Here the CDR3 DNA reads TGTGCCAGCAGTATAGCGGGTCCGGGGGAGCTGTTTTTT.

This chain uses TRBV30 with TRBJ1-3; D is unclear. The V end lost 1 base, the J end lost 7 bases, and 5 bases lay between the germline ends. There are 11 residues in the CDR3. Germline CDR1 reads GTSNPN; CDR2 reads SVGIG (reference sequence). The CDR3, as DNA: TGTGCCTGGAGTGAGGAGAACACCATATATTTT. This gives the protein CAWSEENTIYF.

CDR3: CATSRRQGSYYGYTF. The CDR3 nucleotides are TGTGCCACCAGCAGAAGACAGGGATCCTACTATGGCTACACCTTC. The J gene is TRBJ1-2, the V gene TRBV15; 7 bases map to TRBD1. Germline values: CDR1 LNHNV, CDR2 YYDKDF (reference sequence). J gave up 3 bases and V 2 bases, and 6 bases lay outside the gene matches. This CDR3 spans 15 amino acids.

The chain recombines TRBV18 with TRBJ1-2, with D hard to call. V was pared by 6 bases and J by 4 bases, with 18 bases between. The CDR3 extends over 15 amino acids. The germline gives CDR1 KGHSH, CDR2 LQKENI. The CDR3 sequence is CASSPSPEGLYGYTF. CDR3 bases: TGTGCCAGCTCGCCCTCCCCGGAGGGCCTCTATGGCTACACCTTC.

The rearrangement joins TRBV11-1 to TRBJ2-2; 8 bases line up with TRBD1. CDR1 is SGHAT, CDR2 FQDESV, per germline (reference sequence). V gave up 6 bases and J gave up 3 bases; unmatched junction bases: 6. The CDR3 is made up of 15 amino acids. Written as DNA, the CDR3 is TGTGCCAGCAGAATGGACAGGGCGGACACCGGGGAGCTGTTTTTT. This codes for CASRMDRADTGELFF.

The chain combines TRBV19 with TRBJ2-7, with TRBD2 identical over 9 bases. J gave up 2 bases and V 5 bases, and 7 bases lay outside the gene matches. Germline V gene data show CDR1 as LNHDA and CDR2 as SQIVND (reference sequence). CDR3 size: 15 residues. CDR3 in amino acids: CASSAKGLATYEQYF. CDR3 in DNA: TGTGCCAGTAGTGCCAAGGGACTAGCCACCTACGAGCAGTACTTC.

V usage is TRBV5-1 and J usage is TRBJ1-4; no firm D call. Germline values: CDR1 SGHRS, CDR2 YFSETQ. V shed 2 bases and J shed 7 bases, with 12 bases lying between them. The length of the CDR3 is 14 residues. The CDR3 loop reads CASSLGMSGEKLFF. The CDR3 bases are TGCGCCAGCAGCTTAGGGATGAGCGGTGAAAAACTGTTTTTT.

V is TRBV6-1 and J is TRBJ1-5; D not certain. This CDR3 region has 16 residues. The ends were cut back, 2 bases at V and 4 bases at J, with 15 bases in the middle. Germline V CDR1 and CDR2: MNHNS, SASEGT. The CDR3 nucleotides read TGTGCCAGCAGTGAATATCGCGACAACTTAAATCAGCCCCAGCATTTT. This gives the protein CASSEYRDNLNQPQHF.

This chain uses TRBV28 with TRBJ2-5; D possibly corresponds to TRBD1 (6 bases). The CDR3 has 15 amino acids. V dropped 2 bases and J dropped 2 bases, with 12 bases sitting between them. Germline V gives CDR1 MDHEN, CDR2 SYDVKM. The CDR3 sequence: CASSLPTTGQETQYF. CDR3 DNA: TGTGCCAGCAGTTTACCCACGACAGGTCAAGAGACCCAGTACTTC.

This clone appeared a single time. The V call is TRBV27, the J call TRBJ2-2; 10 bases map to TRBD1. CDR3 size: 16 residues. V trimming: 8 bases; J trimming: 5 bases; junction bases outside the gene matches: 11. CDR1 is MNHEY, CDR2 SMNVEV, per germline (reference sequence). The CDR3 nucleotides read TGTGCCAGCCAACTACTACGGGACAGGGGTACCGGGGAGCTGTTTTTT. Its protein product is CASQLLRDRGTGELFF.

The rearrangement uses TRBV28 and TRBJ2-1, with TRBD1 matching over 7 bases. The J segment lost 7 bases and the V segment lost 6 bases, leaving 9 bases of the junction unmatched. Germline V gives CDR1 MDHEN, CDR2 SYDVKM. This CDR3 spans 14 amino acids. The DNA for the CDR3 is TGTGCCAGCAGCCGGATGGACAGGCCTAATGAGCAGTTCTTC. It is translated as CASSRMDRPNEQFF.

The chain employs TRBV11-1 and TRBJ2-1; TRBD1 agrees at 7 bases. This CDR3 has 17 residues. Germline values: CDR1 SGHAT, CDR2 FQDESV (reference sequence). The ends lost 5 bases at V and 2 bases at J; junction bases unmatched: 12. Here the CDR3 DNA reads TGTGCCAGCAGCCCAGTAGGGGGCGCAAGGGCCTACAATGAGCAGTTCTTC. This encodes CASSPVGGARAYNEQFF. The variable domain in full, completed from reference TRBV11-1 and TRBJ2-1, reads EAEVAQSPRYKITEKSQAVAFWCDPISGHATLYWYRQILGQGPELLVQFQDESVVDDSQLPKDRFSAERLKGVDSTLKIQPAELGDSAMYLCASSPVGGARAYNEQFFGPGTRLTVL.

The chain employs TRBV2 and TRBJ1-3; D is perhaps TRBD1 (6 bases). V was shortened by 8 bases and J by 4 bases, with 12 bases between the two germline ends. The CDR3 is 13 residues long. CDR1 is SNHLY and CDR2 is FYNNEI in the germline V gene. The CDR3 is CASWGRPGNTIYF. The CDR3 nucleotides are TGTGCCAGCTGGGGGCGTCCGGGAAACACCATATATTTT.

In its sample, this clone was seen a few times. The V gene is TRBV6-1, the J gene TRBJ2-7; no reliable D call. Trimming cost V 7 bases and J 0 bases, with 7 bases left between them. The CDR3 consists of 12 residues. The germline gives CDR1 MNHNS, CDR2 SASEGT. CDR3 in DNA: TGTGCCAGCATAGCCTTCTCCTACGAGCAGTACTTC. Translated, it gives CASIAFSYEQYF.